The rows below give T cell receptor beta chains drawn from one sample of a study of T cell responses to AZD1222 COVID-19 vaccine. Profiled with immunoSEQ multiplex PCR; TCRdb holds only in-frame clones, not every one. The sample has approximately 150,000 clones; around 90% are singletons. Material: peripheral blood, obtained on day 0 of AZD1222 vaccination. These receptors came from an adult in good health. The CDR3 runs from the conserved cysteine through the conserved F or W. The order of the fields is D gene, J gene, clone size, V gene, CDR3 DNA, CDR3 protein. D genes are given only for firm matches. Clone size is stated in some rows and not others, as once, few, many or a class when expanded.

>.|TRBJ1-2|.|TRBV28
TGTGCCAGCGGTCCGGGAACTGGCTACACCTTC
CASGPGTGYTF
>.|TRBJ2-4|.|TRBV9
TGTGCCAGCAGCGTAGGCTGGGTCCGAAACATTCAGTACTTC
CASSVGWVRNIQYF
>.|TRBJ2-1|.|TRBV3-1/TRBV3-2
TGTGCCAGCAGCCAAGATCGGCCCTTAGGTCCGTTCTTC
CASSQDRPLGPFF
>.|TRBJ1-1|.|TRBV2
TGTGCCAGCAGTACAGAGATGAACACTGAAGCTTTCTTT
CASSTEMNTEAFF
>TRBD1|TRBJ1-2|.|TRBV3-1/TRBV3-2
TGTGCCAGCAGCCCTGGGACAGGGGGAGATGGCTACACCTTC
CASSPGTGGDGYTF
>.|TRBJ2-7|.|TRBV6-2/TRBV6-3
TGTGCCAGCAGTTACTCCGGGGCGCGGAACGAGCAGTACTTC
CASSYSGARNEQYF
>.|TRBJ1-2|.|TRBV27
TGTGCCAGCAGTTTATTTGGTACAGGATTATTTACTAACTATGGCTACACCTTC
CASSLFGTGLFTNYGYTF
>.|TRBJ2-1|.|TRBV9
TGTGCCAGCAGCGCGGGACGCCGCTCCTACAATGAGCAGTTCTTC
CASSAGRRSYNEQFF
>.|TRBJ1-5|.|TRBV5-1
TGCGCCAGCAGCTTGGGGTTTGGGCAGAGCAATCAGCCCCAGCATTTT
CASSLGFGQSNQPQHF
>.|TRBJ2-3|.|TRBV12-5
TGTGCTAGTGGTTTTTATGTCTGGGGGGCTAGCACAGATACGCAGTATTTT
CASGFYVWGASTDTQYF
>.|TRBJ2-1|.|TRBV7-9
TGTGCCAGCAGCTTATTGGGAGCCTACAATGAGCAGTTCTTC
CASSLLGAYNEQFF
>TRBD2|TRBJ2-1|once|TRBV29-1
TGCAGCGTTTACGATAGCGGGAGGGCCTGGAATGAGCAGTTCTTC
CSVYDSGRAWNEQFF
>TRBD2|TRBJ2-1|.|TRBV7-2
TGTGCCAGCAGCTCCGGGACTAGCGGTTACAATGAGCAGTTCTTC
CASSSGTSGYNEQFF
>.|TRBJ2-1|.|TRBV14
TGTGCCAGCAGCCAAGATGGGACGGGAGCCTACAATGAGCAGTTCTTC
CASSQDGTGAYNEQFF
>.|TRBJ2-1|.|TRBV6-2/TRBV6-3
TGTGCCAGCAGTTACCTACCCCGAAGGAGCAATGAGCAGTTCTTC
CASSYLPRRSNEQFF
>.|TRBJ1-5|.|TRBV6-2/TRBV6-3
TGTGCCAGCAGTTACTTAACCGGGACCCATATCTGGAAGGCCCAGCATTTT
CASSYLTGTHIWKAQHF
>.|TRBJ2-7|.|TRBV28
TGTGCCAGCAGCCGCAGGAACTCCTACGAGCAGTACTTC
CASSRRNSYEQYF
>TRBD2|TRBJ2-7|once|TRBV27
TGTGCCACGCGACTAGCGGGAGGTGGTGAGCAGTACTTC
CATRLAGGGEQYF
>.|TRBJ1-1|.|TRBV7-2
TGTGCCAGCAGCCGGACCCTGAACACTGAAGCTTTCTTT
CASSRTLNTEAFF
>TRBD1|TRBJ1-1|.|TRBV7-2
TGTGCCAGCAGCCTCCACAGGGGCCGAGGAGCTTTCTTT
CASSLHRGRGAFF
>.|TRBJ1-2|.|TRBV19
TGTGCCAGTAGTATCATCAGAGGGACAAGGATCTTGTCCTACGGCTACACCTTC
CASSIIRGTRILSYGYTF
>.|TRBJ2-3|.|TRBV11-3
TGTGCCAGCAGCTCATGGGAGCTCTCAGATACGCAGTATTTT
CASSSWELSDTQYF
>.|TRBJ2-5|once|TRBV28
TGTGCCAGCAGCAAAGGGGGGGACTACCAGCAGACCCAGTACTTC
CASSKGGDYQQTQYF
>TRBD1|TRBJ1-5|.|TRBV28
TGTGCCAGCAGGTCAGGGGGTAGCGGTCAGCCCCAGCATTTT
CASRSGGSGQPQHF
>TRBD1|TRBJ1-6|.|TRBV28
TGTGCCAGCAGCTCGGGACAGGGGAGCTCCTATAATTCACCCCTCCACTTT
CASSSGQGSSYNSPLHF
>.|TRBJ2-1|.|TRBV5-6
TGTGCCAGCAGCTTGGCGTCGGGTGAGCAGTTCTTC
CASSLASGEQFF
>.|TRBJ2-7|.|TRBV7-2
TGTGCCAGCAGCTTAGGGTTCCCATCCGGCTCAAGTTCCTACGAGCAGTACTTC
CASSLGFPSGSSSYEQYF
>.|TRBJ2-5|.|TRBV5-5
TGTGCCAGCAGCTTGGGCCTTAGAAGTCCGACCCAGTACTTC
CASSLGLRSPTQYF
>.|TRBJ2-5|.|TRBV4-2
TGTGCCAGCAGCCAAGATGCAGGGTATGGGGAGACCCAGTACTTC
CASSQDAGYGETQYF
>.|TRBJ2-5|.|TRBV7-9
TGTGCCAGCAGCTTAGTGGCCCTCCGGGACGTAGGGGAGACCCAGTACTTC
CASSLVALRDVGETQYF
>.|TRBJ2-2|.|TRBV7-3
TGTGCCAGCAGCCCATCGTCTGGGGGAGGGGAGCTGTTTTTT
CASSPSSGGGELFF
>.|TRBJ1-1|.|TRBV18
TGTGCCAGCTCACGCCAGGAGATAATGAACACTGAAGCTTTCTTT
CASSRQEIMNTEAFF
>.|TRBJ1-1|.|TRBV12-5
TGTGCTAGTGGTTTGGAGGGGGGGACTGAAGCTTTCTTT
CASGLEGGTEAFF
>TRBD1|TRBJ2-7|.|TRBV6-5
TGTGCCAGCAGTCCCGGACAGGTGGCCTACGAGCAGTACTTC
CASSPGQVAYEQYF
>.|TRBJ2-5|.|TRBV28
TGTGCCAGCAGAAGGGATTCCCAAGAGACCCAGTACTTC
CASRRDSQETQYF
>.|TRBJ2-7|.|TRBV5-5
TGTGCCAGCAGCTTTTCTGACTACGAGCAGTACTTC
CASSFSDYEQYF
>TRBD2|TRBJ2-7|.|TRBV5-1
TGCGCCAGCAGCAGCGGGACTGGCACCTACGAGCAGTACTTC
CASSSGTGTYEQYF
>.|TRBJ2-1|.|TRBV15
TGTGCCACCTCAGTGAACCTATACAATGAGCAGTTCTTC
CATSVNLYNEQFF
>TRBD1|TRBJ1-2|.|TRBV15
TGTGCCACCAGCATACAGGACAGGCAAGCTAACTATGGCTACACCTTC
CATSIQDRQANYGYTF
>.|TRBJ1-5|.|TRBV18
TGTGCCAGCTCACCTGGGGGGAATCAGCCCCAGCATTTT
CASSPGGNQPQHF
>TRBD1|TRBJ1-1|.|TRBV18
TGTGCCAGCTCACACGGACAGGCGGGGACTGAAGCTTTCTTT
CASSHGQAGTEAFF
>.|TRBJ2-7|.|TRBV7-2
TGTGCCAGCAGCGCGTATTCTGGCCCCAACTACGAGCAGTACTTC
CASSAYSGPNYEQYF
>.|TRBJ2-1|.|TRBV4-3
TGCGCCAGCAGCCAAGATCTAGGACTGGGGCAGTTCTTC
CASSQDLGLGQFF